Shown below are 11 T cell receptor beta chains from a single sample sequenced in a study of lymphopenia after photon versus proton radiotherapy. Using immunoSEQ multiplex PCR, the repertoire was profiled, and TCRdb retains in-frame clones only, with some absent. In the table there are some 76,000 clones, 85% to 95% of which are singletons. The input for sequencing was peripheral blood, taken from a patient treated with photon-based radiotherapy. The receptors derive from a woman in her thirties or forties with cholangiocarcinoma.

This chain joins TRBV11-2 and TRBJ1-6; 9 positions agree with TRBD1. The V gene end was trimmed by 0 bases and the J gene end by 9 bases; junction bases not matched to a gene: 18. The length of the CDR3 is 20 residues. Germline V gene sequence: CDR1 SGHAT, CDR2 FQNNGV. The CDR3 sequence is CASSLETGTGYAAASSPLHF. As DNA, the CDR3 is TGTGCCAGCAGCTTAGAGACCGGGACAGGGTACGCGGCGGCTTCTTCACCCCTCCACTTT.

The chain employs TRBV7-9 and TRBJ2-1; D is uncertain. The CDR3 is made up of 14 amino acids. Deletions cut 1 base from V and 7 bases from J, with 11 bases between. Germline values: CDR1 SEHNR, CDR2 FQNEAQ (reference sequence). CDR3 sequence (DNA): TGTGCCAGCAGCTTAGGAACTGACTCTAATGAGCAGTTCTTC. The encoded protein is CASSLGTDSNEQFF.

To note about this clone: The sample has other DNA sequences that encode this CDR3 too. The chain recombines TRBV15 with TRBJ2-7; a possible D gene is TRBD2 (5 bases). The CDR3 consists of 13 residues. The V and J ends lost 0 bases and 4 bases respectively, with 7 bases between them. Germline values: CDR1 LNHNV, CDR2 YYDKDF (reference sequence). The DNA of the CDR3 is TGTGCCACCAGCAGAGATCGGGGATACGAGCAGTACTTC. It is translated as CATSRDRGYEQYF.

The chain has TRBV12-5 and TRBJ1-1, with a possible D match to TRBD1 (6 bases). The germline gives CDR1 LGHNT, CDR2 FRNRAP. V lost 2 bases, J lost 1 base, and 8 bases lay in between. The length of the CDR3 is 14 residues. The DNA for the CDR3 is TGTGCTAGTGGTTTGCGGGGGGCGAACACTGAAGCTTTCTTT. As protein: CASGLRGANTEAFF.

The rearrangement uses TRBV7-8 and TRBJ1-5; D not certain. This CDR3 has 12 amino acids. V lost 8 bases, J lost 1 base, and 6 bases lay in between. Germline V gives CDR1 SGHVS, CDR2 FQNEAQ. The CDR3 bases are TGTGCCAGCGCCTTGAGCAATCAGCCCCAGCATTTT. Amino acids: CASALSNQPQHF.

V gene TRBV11-2 combines with J gene TRBJ2-7; 7 bases match TRBD2. The ends lost 7 bases at V and 0 bases at J; junction bases unmatched: 12. In germline, CDR1 is SGHAT, CDR2 FQNNGV. The CDR3 runs 16 residues. For the CDR3, the DNA is TGTGCCAGCACCATTAGGGAGGGCGGGAGCTCCTACGAGCAGTACTTC. Its protein is CASTIREGGSSYEQYF.

The chain employs TRBV9 and TRBJ1-1; a possible D gene is TRBD1 (5 bases). In germline, CDR1 is SGDLS, CDR2 YYNGEE. CDR3 length: 15 amino acids. Trimming left V 0 bases short and J 5 bases short, with 14 bases between. CDR3 sequence reads: CASSVVGTPGTEAFF. CDR3 DNA sequence: TGTGCCAGCAGCGTAGTCGGGACCCCGGGGACTGAAGCTTTCTTT.

The chain combines TRBV7-9 with TRBJ1-2, with no clear D. This CDR3 is built from 14 residues. The germline gives CDR1 SEHNR, CDR2 FQNEAQ (reference sequence). Trimming removed 5 bases from V and 8 bases from J, with 18 bases in between. The CDR3 DNA reads TGTGCCAGCAGCGAAGGAGTAGGGCGGGAAGGCTACACCTTC. Translated, it gives CASSEGVGREGYTF. Full variable domain (missing parts from reference TRBV7-9 and TRBJ1-2): DTGVSQNPRHKITKRGQNVTFRCDPISEHNRLYWYRQTLGQGPEFLTYFQNEAQLEKSRLLSDRFSAERPKGSFSTLEIQRTEQGDSAMYLCASSEGVGREGYTFGSGTRLTVV.

The chain has TRBV5-6 and TRBJ1-5; possibly TRBD1 for D (6 bases). The CDR3 has 15 amino acids. Germline lookup yields CDR1 SGHDT and CDR2 YYEEEE. The V end lost 4 bases, the J end lost 3 bases, and 14 bases lay between the germline ends. CDR3 protein: CASSLGSGVNQPQHF. CDR3 DNA: TGTGCCAGCAGCCTGGGGTCAGGGGTCAATCAGCCCCAGCATTTT.

The V and J genes are TRBV27 and TRBJ2-1; 7 nucleotides line up with TRBD2. The CDR3 has 15 amino acids. In germline, CDR1 is MNHEY, CDR2 SMNVEV (reference sequence). V shed 5 bases, J shed 6 bases, and the junction held 10 bases outside the gene matches. DNA of the CDR3: TGTGCCAGCAGTATTGTTTTTCCTAGCGGCAATGAGCAGTTCTTC. It is translated as CASSIVFPSGNEQFF.

The chain joins TRBV30 to TRBJ2-2; 7 nucleotides line up with TRBD2. The V segment lost 3 bases and the J segment 4 bases; nucleotides outside the gene matches: 5. CDR1 and CDR2 from the germline V gene are GTSNPN and SVGIG (reference sequence). The length of the CDR3 is 14 residues. CDR3 amino acids: CAWRSGGGTGELFF. The CDR3 bases are TGTGCCTGGAGGTCGGGAGGAGGCACCGGGGAGCTGTTTTTT.